This T cell receptor beta chain is from a study of cytomegalovirus exposure and HLA in healthy donors. Primers: 60 Vbeta forward and 13 Jbeta reverse. Method: immunoSEQ multiplex PCR; TCRdb's copy keeps in-frame clones and lacks some. The sample holds 220,000 or so clones, about 74% seen once. Germline loops: CDR1 SGHNT, CDR2 YENEEA. This CDR3 is 13 amino acids long. Trimming left V 4 bases short and J 4 bases short, with 7 bases between. Sequenced input: PBMCs. The sequence derives from a woman aged 25-40 years in good health and CMV-seronegative. This chain uses TRBV11-3 with TRBJ2-2; TRBD2 is a possible D gene (6 bases). The CDR3 nucleotides read TGTGCCAGCAGCTGGGAGGTCACCGGGGAGCTGTTTTTT. It codes for CASSWEVTGELFF.